The 11 T cell receptor beta chains in this list originate from one sample, sequenced in a study of human thymus T cells. Sequenced by immunoSEQ multiplex PCR; TCRdb stores in-frame clones only, minus some. There are under 150,000 clones in the sample; approximately 96% occur only once, and around 0.025% lies in the top ten. Thymus was obtained from resections taken during corrective heart surgery. The specimen was thymus tissue. The receptor set was obtained from a boy under three years old with a congenital heart defect but otherwise immunologically healthy.

V and J are TRBV7-6 and TRBJ2-7, with D perhaps TRBD1 (6 bases). Trimming took 1 base from V and 0 from J, leaving 19 bases between them. CDR1 SGHVS and CDR2 FNYEAQ come from the germline V gene. The CDR3 consists of 18 residues. CDR3 sequence reads: CASSLGGKGEISSYEQYF. CDR3 bases: TGTGCCAGCAGCTTAGGGGGAAAGGGGGAGATCAGCTCCTACGAGCAGTACTTC.

This chain joins TRBV15 and TRBJ1-2; the D gene is possibly TRBD1 (5 bases). Trimming removed 3 bases from V and 7 bases from J, with 18 bases in between. This CDR3 has 15 residues. Germline CDR1 reads LNHNV; CDR2 reads YYDKDF (reference sequence). As DNA, the CDR3 is TGTGCCACCAGCAGGAAGGGGCAGGGAACGGGTGGCTACACCTTC. This gives the protein CATSRKGQGTGGYTF.

The V and J genes are TRBV18 and TRBJ2-1, with unresolved D. The germline V gene encodes CDR1 KGHSH and CDR2 LQKENI. The CDR3 totals 13 residues. The V end was cut by 0 bases, the J end by 4 bases, with 4 bases between. The CDR3 nucleotides read TGTGCCAGCTCACCACCCATGTACAATGAGCAGTTCTTC. Its protein product is CASSPPMYNEQFF.

In this sample, this clone turned up a few times. The rearrangement uses TRBV7-2 and TRBJ2-3, with a possible D match to TRBD1 (5 bases). Deletions cut 7 bases from V and 0 bases from J, with 20 bases between. This CDR3 contains 17 residues. From germline, CDR1 is SGHTA and CDR2 FQGNSA. The CDR3 DNA reads as TGTGCCAGCACCCCATCTAAAGGGGCCCATAGCACAGATACGCAGTATTTT. Translating it yields CASTPSKGAHSTDTQYF.

This chain uses TRBV4-2 with TRBJ2-2; no clear D. The CDR3 contains 16 residues. The V gene lost 0 bases and the J gene lost 0 bases, with 8 bases spanning the gap. CDR1 LGHNA and CDR2 YNFKEQ come from the germline V gene. The CDR3 coding sequence is TGTGCCAGCAGCCAAGATCAAAGGTCGAACACCGGGGAGCTGTTTTTT. The encoded protein is CASSQDQRSNTGELFF.

The chain couples TRBV5-1 to TRBJ1-2, with D possibly matching TRBD1 (6 bases). Germline loops: CDR1 SGHRS, CDR2 YFSETQ. V was trimmed by 4 bases and J by 0 bases, leaving 10 bases between them. The CDR3 covers 14 residues. CDR3 in DNA: TGCGCCAGCAGCCCCCAGGGGCCTAACTATGGCTACACCTTC. Amino acids: CASSPQGPNYGYTF.

The chain has TRBV10-2 and TRBJ2-3; the match to TRBD2 covers 8 bases. Looked up from germline, CDR1 is WSHSY and CDR2 is SAAADI. The CDR3 has 14 residues. V lost 6 bases, J lost 6 bases, and 8 bases stayed unmatched. DNA of the CDR3: TGCGCCAGCAGCGTACGGGGGGGGGAGGATACGCAGTATTTT. It is translated as CASSVRGGEDTQYF.

The V and J genes are TRBV4-3 and TRBJ1-5, with a weak D call TRBD1 (6 bases). Trimming removed 0 bases from V and 5 bases from J, with 14 bases in between. Germline CDR1 is LGHNA and CDR2 is YSLEER. The CDR3 is 16 amino acids. CDR3 DNA sequence: TGCGCCAGCAGCCAAGATCGGGGGACACCACATCAGCCCCAGCATTTT. It is translated as CASSQDRGTPHQPQHF.

This sequence joins TRBV7-9 and TRBJ2-2; 9 positions agree with TRBD1. V shed 5 bases, J shed 0 bases, and the junction held 1 base outside the gene matches. The germline V gene has CDR1 SEHNR and CDR2 FQNEAQ (reference sequence). The CDR3 spans 15 residues. The CDR3 bases are TGTGCCAGCAGCGGACAGGGGTCGAACACCGGGGAGCTGTTTTTT. This gives the protein CASSGQGSNTGELFF.

The table lists this clone with a few counts. The chain employs TRBV14 and TRBJ2-1, with D perhaps matching TRBD1 (5 bases). This CDR3 is 14 amino acids long. Germline V lookup: CDR1 SGHDN, CDR2 FVKESK. Trimming took off 4 bases at V and 6 bases at J, with 13 bases between the two ends. In DNA, the CDR3 is TGTGCCAGCAGCCCTAAAGGGGCGTGCAATGAGCAGTTCTTC. This translates into CASSPKGACNEQFF.

The genes are TRBV4-3 and TRBJ1-3; no clear D gene. CDR3 length: 14 amino acids. Germline-derived CDR1 and CDR2 are LGHNA and YSLEER. The ends were cut back, 4 bases at V and 8 bases at J, with 15 bases in the middle. The CDR3 loop reads CASSRGRRVDTIYF. CDR3 coding DNA: TGCGCCAGCAGCCGAGGGCGGAGGGTCGACACCATATATTTT.